Shown below are 8 T cell receptor beta chains from a single sample sequenced in a study of T cells after yellow fever vaccination. TCRdb fed the 5' RACE reads into MiXCR, producing one record per CDR3 protein. The table lists under 200,000 distinct CDR3 sequences, 9.5% to 11% of them singletons. Material: CD8+ T cells sorted from PBMCs, obtained 15 days after the yellow fever booster vaccination. The receptor source for this set is a man aged 18 to 35 who received the YFV17D yellow fever vaccine.

The V gene is TRBV4-2, the J gene TRBJ2-7; D possibly corresponds to TRBD2 (6 bases). The CDR3 extends over 18 amino acids. Trimming shortened V by 3 bases and J by 0 bases, and 21 bases separated the two germline ends. The germline V gene encodes CDR1 LGHNA and CDR2 YNFKEQ. The CDR3 DNA reads TGTGCCAGCAGCCAGTGGTTGCCAGGACGGGAGCTCTCCTACGAGCAGTACTTC. Protein product: CASSQWLPGRELSYEQYF.

Remarks on this clonotype: The junction does not match germline at one end; this may be a read error. The chain uses TRBV4-2 and TRBJ2-7, with D possibly matching TRBD2 (6 bases). The CDR3 totals 17 residues. Germline V CDR1 and CDR2: LGHNA, YNFKEQ. The chain's CDR3 is CASGQDAGGASSYEQYF. The CDR3 region has the DNA TGTGCCAGCGGCCAAGATGCGGGCGGGGCCAGCTCCTACGAGCAGTACTTC.

This clonotype was seen more than once but under ten times. The chain is built from TRBV28 and TRBJ2-7; the D is unclear. Trimming cost V 6 bases and J 6 bases, with 27 bases left between them. The length of the CDR3 is 17 residues. The V gene's germline CDR1 is MDHEN and CDR2 SYDVKM. DNA of the CDR3: TGTGCCAGCAGCCAACTTCTCGTGGCAGAAAGTTGGCGCGAGCAGTACTTC. It translates to CASSQLLVAESWREQYF.

This clonotype showed up just a few times. This sequence joins TRBV12-3 or TRBV12-4 and TRBJ2-7, with D maybe TRBD2 (5 bases). V lost 2 bases and J 2 bases, leaving 10 bases between the germline ends. CDR3 length equals 14 residues. CDR3 sequence reads: CASSLSSGAYEQYV. CDR3 nucleotides: TGTGCCAGCAGTTTAAGCAGCGGCGCCTACGAGCAGTACGTC.

This rearrangement joins TRBV11-2 to TRBJ2-3, with 14 bases identical to TRBD2. The length of the CDR3 is 17 residues. Looked up from germline, CDR1 is SGHAT and CDR2 is FQNNGV. With V trimmed by 5 bases and J by 2 bases, 6 bases remained unmatched. The CDR3 reads CASSAGTSGGLTDTQYF. CDR3 nucleotide sequence: TGTGCCAGCAGCGCGGGGACTAGCGGGGGCCTCACAGATACGCAGTATTTT.

The gene calls are TRBV11-3 and TRBJ2-1, with TRBD2 matching 9 bases. CDR3 length: 16 residues. CDR1 and CDR2 from the germline V gene are SGHNT and YENEEA. V was clipped by 5 bases and J by 1 base; unmatched bases: 6. As DNA, the CDR3 is TGTGCCAGCAGCCCTTATAGCGGGGGATCCTACAATGAGCAGTTCTTC. It is translated as CASSPYSGGSYNEQFF. The full variable domain, rest sourced from reference TRBV11-3 and TRBJ2-1, is EAGVVQSPRYKIIEKKQPVAFWCNPISGHNTLYWYLQNLGQGPELLIRYENEEAVDDSQLPKDRFSAERLKGVDSTLKIQPAELGDSAVYLCASSPYSGGSYNEQFFGPGTRLTVL.

At least ten counts were recorded for this clonotype. The V call is TRBV5-1, the J call TRBJ2-5, with TRBD1 matching 7 bases. There are 17 residues in the CDR3. V lost 3 bases to trimming and J lost 2 bases; unmatched junction nucleotides: 13. Germline CDR1 reads SGHRS; CDR2 reads YFSETQ. Here the CDR3 reads CASSSTSDRALQETQYF. The DNA of the CDR3 is TGCGCCAGCAGCTCCACCAGTGACAGGGCTCTACAAGAGACCCAGTACTTC.

This clonotype has a handful of counts. J is TRBJ2-2 and V is TRBV20-1, with TRBD2 identical over 7 bases. The CDR3 is made up of 16 amino acids. V was clipped by 6 bases and J by 4 bases; unmatched bases: 14. Looked up from germline, CDR1 is DFQATT and CDR2 is SNEGSKA (reference sequence). This CDR3 reads CSALTSRRGSTGELFF. For the CDR3, the DNA is TGCAGTGCCCTCACCTCTAGGCGGGGGAGCACCGGGGAGCTGTTTTTT.